This TCR beta chain was obtained from a study of T cell repertoires in cytomegalovirus infection. Trimming took 10 bases from V and 5 from J, leaving 12 bases between them. The CDR3 is 11 residues long. Germline CDR1 SNHLY, CDR2 FYNNEI. Each CDR3 protein is one row after TCRdb ran MiXCR on the reads. The sample holds about 310,000 distinct CDR3 sequences, roughly 9.3% seen once. Ten or more counts support this clonotype. This clonotype was sampled from a human donor in good health (CMV status not recorded). Some clones in this sample may be carry-over from other donors' samples. Sequenced material: PBMCs. The chain joins TRBV2 to TRBJ2-7, with a possible D match to TRBD2 (6 bases). In DNA form, the CDR3 reads TGTGCCATCCTGGGGGGACACGAGCAGTACTTC. This sequence encodes CAILGGHEQYF.